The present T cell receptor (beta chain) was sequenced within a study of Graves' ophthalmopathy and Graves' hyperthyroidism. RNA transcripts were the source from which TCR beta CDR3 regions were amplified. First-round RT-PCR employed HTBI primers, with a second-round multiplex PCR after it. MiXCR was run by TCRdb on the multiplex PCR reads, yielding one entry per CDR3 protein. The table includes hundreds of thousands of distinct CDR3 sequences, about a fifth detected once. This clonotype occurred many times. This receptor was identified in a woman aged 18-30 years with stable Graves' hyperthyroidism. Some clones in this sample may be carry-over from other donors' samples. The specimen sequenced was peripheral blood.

The CDR3 region is CASSSRGGQGAGYEQYF. The DNA of the CDR3 is TGTGCCAGCAGCTCGCGAGGAGGACAGGGGGCGGGGTACGAGCAGTACTTC. The genes are TRBV11-1 and TRBJ2-7; TRBD1 matches at 11 bases. V lost 4 bases and J lost 4; bases outside the gene matches: 12. The CDR3 loop spans 17 amino acids. From germline, CDR1 is SGHAT and CDR2 FQDESV (reference sequence).